Below, 17 T cell receptor beta chains from the same sample are listed, as sequenced in a study of CD8 T cells in Susac syndrome. RNA totalling roughly 0.5 to 1 ug underwent reverse transcription with random hexamers. TCRdb passed the immunoSEQ multiplex PCR reads through MiXCR, listing each CDR3 protein once. The data contain 110,000 to 150,000 distinct CDR3 sequences, nearly 97% of them singletons. Specimen: CD4+ T cells from PBMCs. The receptors were sampled from a human donor with Susac syndrome.

This sequence joins TRBV18 and TRBJ2-2; perhaps TRBD1 as D (5 bases). The germline V and J ends were trimmed by 2 bases and 1 base, with 17 bases remaining between them. This CDR3 has 18 residues. Germline CDR1 and CDR2: KGHSH and LQKENI. Here the CDR3 DNA reads TGTGCCAGCTCACCAGTGAGTTCAGGGCCAATGAACACCGGGGAGCTGTTTTTT. This sequence encodes CASSPVSSGPMNTGELFF. Full variable domain (missing parts from reference TRBV18 and TRBJ2-2): NAGVMQNPRHLVRRRGQEARLRCSPMKGHSHVYWYRQLPEEGLKFMVYLQKENIIDESGMPKERFSAEFPKEGPSILRIQQVVRGDSAAYFCASSPVSSGPMNTGELFFGEGSRLTVL.

Written as DNA, the CDR3 is TGTGCCAGCAGTGAAGGAGGGGGACAGATCAATCAGCCCCAGCATTTT. Protein sequence: CASSEGGGQINQPQHF. V and J are TRBV2 and TRBJ1-5, with 7 bases that match TRBD1. Germline V CDR1 and CDR2: SNHLY, FYNNEI. With 1 base clipped from V and 3 bases from J, the junction kept 6 bases outside the gene matches. This CDR3 comprises 16 residues. Based on the CDR3 plus reference TRBV2 and TRBJ1-5, the full variable domain is EPEVTQTPSHQVTQMGQEVILRCVPISNHLYFYWYRQILGQKVEFLVSFYNNEISEKSEIFDDQFSVERPDGSNFTLKIRSTKLEDSAMYFCASSEGGGQINQPQHFGDGTRLSIL.

V and J are TRBV20-1 and TRBJ1-5, with a weak D call TRBD1 (5 bases). The germline gives CDR1 DFQATT, CDR2 SNEGSKA (reference sequence). This CDR3 has 14 amino acids. Trimming left V 6 bases short and J 0 bases short, with 12 bases between. CDR3 sequence (DNA): TGCAGTGCGAGGGGAGGGATTAGCAATCAGCCCCAGCATTTT. It is translated as CSARGGISNQPQHF.

V gene TRBV18 combines with J gene TRBJ1-2, with a tentative D call TRBD1 (5 bases). The CDR3 spans 14 residues. V lost 2 bases and J 4 bases, leaving 11 bases between the germline ends. Germline-derived CDR1 and CDR2 are KGHSH and LQKENI. The CDR3 protein is CASSPEGWAYGYTF. The CDR3 DNA is TGTGCCAGCTCACCAGAGGGGTGGGCCTATGGCTACACCTTC.

This chain joins TRBV7-2 and TRBJ2-1; D is ambiguous. Germline CDR1 reads SGHTA; CDR2 reads FQGNSA. This CDR3 spans 13 amino acids. Trimming pared 5 bases from V and 8 bases from J, leaving 13 bases between. Written as DNA, the CDR3 is TGTGCCAGCAGCGCCACTCGAAACCATGAGCAGTTCTTC. This gives the protein CASSATRNHEQFF.

A single count supports this clonotype. The J gene is TRBJ2-7, the V gene TRBV20-1, with a weak D call TRBD1 (7 bases). Trimming took off 5 bases at V and 2 bases at J, with 16 bases between the two ends. The CDR3 is 14 residues long. CDR1 is DFQATT, CDR2 SNEGSKA, per germline (reference sequence). The DNA of the CDR3 is TGCAGTGCTCGCCGGGGGACAGTCACCTACGAGCAGTACTTC. Protein sequence: CSARRGTVTYEQYF.

The chain combines TRBV7-2 with TRBJ2-5; 8 bases map to TRBD2. Germline CDR1 SGHTA, CDR2 FQGNSA. Unmatched junction bases numbered 7, after V lost 0 bases and J lost 1 base. The CDR3 length is 17 residues. CDR3 amino acids: CASSLARGAGGQETQYF. The CDR3 nucleotides read TGTGCCAGCAGCTTAGCGCGCGGCGCGGGGGGCCAAGAGACCCAGTACTTC.

The V gene is TRBV9, the J gene TRBJ2-5, with TRBD2 matching 8 bases. The germline gives CDR1 SGDLS, CDR2 YYNGEE. J lost 0 bases, V lost 0 bases, and 4 bases had no gene match. The CDR3 runs to 16 residues. The CDR3 region is CASSVAQREHQETQYF. Written as DNA, the CDR3 is TGTGCCAGCAGCGTAGCCCAGCGGGAGCACCAAGAGACCCAGTACTTC.

The chain combines TRBV24-1 with TRBJ2-6; D is undetermined. Germline-derived CDR1 and CDR2 are KGHDR and SFDVKD. The CDR3 sequence is 15 residues long. V lost 7 bases and J lost 4, with 13 bases in between. The CDR3 sequence: CATRRWIPGANVLTF. CDR3 nucleotides: TGTGCCACCAGACGCTGGATCCCGGGGGCCAACGTCCTGACTTTC.

This clonotype has only a few counts. J is TRBJ2-3 and V is TRBV5-1; D unresolved. The CDR3 runs to 13 residues. V lost 3 bases, J lost 0 bases, and 5 bases lay in between. Germline V gives CDR1 SGHRS, CDR2 YFSETQ. The CDR3 spells CASSSGSTDTQYF. DNA of the CDR3: TGCGCCAGCAGCTCTGGGAGCACAGATACGCAGTATTTT.

V gene TRBV3-1 combines with J gene TRBJ1-5; unclear D gene. Germline CDR1 reads LGHDT; CDR2 reads YNNKEL (reference sequence). V lost 3 bases to trimming and J lost 7 bases, with 10 bases between them. This CDR3 is 13 amino acids long. The CDR3 DNA reads TGTGCCAGCAGCCACACCGCGGTGCAGCCCCAGCATTTT. Translating gives CASSHTAVQPQHF.

This rearrangement joins TRBV20-1 to TRBJ2-3; no reliable D call. Germline loops: CDR1 DFQATT, CDR2 SNEGSKA (reference sequence). Trimming took 3 bases from V and 2 from J, leaving 3 bases between them. CDR3 size: 11 residues. The CDR3 nucleotides read TGCAGTGCTAGGGTCACAGATACGCAGTATTTT. It yields the protein CSARVTDTQYF.

The chain couples TRBV28 to TRBJ1-2, with D unresolved. This CDR3 has 13 amino acids. Germline CDR1 reads MDHEN; CDR2 reads SYDVKM. The V gene lost 2 bases and the J gene lost 2 bases, with 6 bases spanning the gap. The CDR3 here is CASSLPRNYGYTF. CDR3 nucleotide sequence: TGTGCCAGCAGTTTACCACGGAACTATGGCTACACCTTC.

The rearrangement uses TRBV9 and TRBJ2-7; D may be TRBD1 or TRBD2 (5 bases each). CDR1 is SGDLS, CDR2 YYNGEE, per germline. CDR3 length equals 14 residues. Trimming left V 3 bases short and J 5 bases short, with 15 bases between. CDR3 in DNA: TGTGCCAGCAGCGACGGGACCTATGGGGACGAGCAGTACTTC. It yields the protein CASSDGTYGDEQYF.

This chain links TRBV4-1 with TRBJ2-7, with 9 positions matching TRBD1. Germline V gene data show CDR1 as MGHRA and CDR2 as YSYEKL. V shed 3 bases, J shed 2 bases, and the junction held 5 bases outside the gene matches. The CDR3 loop spans 15 amino acids. The CDR3 DNA reads as TGCGCCAGCAGCCAGGGACAGGGACTTCCCTACGAGCAGTACTTC. As protein: CASSQGQGLPYEQYF.

The rearrangement joins TRBV9 to TRBJ2-5; unclear D gene. Germline V gene sequence: CDR1 SGDLS, CDR2 YYNGEE. V lost 0 bases and J 4 bases, leaving 10 bases between the germline ends. This CDR3 comprises 14 residues. The CDR3 sequence is CASSVEQPGETQYF. The CDR3 DNA follows: TGTGCCAGCAGCGTAGAGCAGCCGGGAGAGACCCAGTACTTC.

V and J are TRBV5-6 and TRBJ1-2; D perhaps matches TRBD1 (5 bases). The germline V gene encodes CDR1 SGHDT and CDR2 YYEEEE. The CDR3 is made up of 16 amino acids. V lost 6 bases and J lost 6, with 24 bases in between. CDR3 DNA: TGTGCCAGCATCTATCGGGACGCCTCGACCGTTAATGGCTACACCTTC. The encoded protein is CASIYRDASTVNGYTF. The full variable domain, completed using reference TRBV5-6 and TRBJ1-2, is DAGVTQSPTHLIKTRGQQVTLRCSPKSGHDTVSWYQQALGQGPQFIFQYYEEEERQRGNFPDRFSGHQFPNYSSELNVNALLLGDSALYLCASIYRDASTVNGYTFGSGTRLTVV.